This T cell receptor beta chain comes out of a study of T-cell reconstitution after alpha-beta-depleted transplantation in children. Study observations and caveats: Expanded graft clones numbering several hundred reportedly gave rise to alpha-beta T cells about two months after transplant. After one year, T-cell counts and TCRbeta diversity mostly came from new T cells.

Preparing the TCRbeta library involved the use of unique molecular identifiers. MiXCR was run by TCRdb on the PCR reads, yielding one entry per CDR3 protein. The sample shows approximately 980,000 distinct CDR3 sequences, around 30% of them seen only once. V shed 4 bases and J shed 1 base, with 5 bases lying between them. This CDR3 is 12 amino acids long. CDR1 is DFQATT, CDR2 SNEGSKA, per germline (reference sequence). Concerning this clonotype itself: The antigen is unknown.

This clonotype was obtained from a boy under two years old who had a stem cell transplant for SCID, so the T cells may come from the graft donor. The chain joins TRBV20-1 to TRBJ1-5; no definite D call. The material was PBMCs, mostly from graft donor cells, obtained 360 days after TCRalphabeta/CD19-depleted stem cell transplant. CDR3 residues: CSAIESNQPQHF. For the CDR3, the DNA is TGCAGTGCTATTGAGAGCAATCAGCCCCAGCATTTT.